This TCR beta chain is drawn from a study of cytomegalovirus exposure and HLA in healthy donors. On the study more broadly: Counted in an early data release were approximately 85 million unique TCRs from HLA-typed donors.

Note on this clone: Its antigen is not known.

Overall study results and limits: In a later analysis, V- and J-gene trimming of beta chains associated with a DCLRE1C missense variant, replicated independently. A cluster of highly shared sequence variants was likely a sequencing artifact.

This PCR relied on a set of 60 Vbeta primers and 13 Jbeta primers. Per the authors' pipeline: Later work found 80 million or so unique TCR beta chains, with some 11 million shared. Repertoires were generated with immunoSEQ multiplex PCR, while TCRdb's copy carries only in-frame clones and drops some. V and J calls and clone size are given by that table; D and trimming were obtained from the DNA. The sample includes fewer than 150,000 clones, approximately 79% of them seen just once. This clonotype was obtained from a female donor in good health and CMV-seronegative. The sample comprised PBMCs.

The CDR3 loop reads CASRTGRNTGELFF. The CDR3 bases are TGTGCCAGCAGGACAGGGAGGAACACCGGGGAGCTGTTTTTT. V gene TRBV11-3 combines with J gene TRBJ2-2; 7 bases map to TRBD1. This CDR3 region has 14 residues. V lost 6 bases, J lost 1 base, and 2 bases stayed unmatched. Germline loops: CDR1 SGHNT, CDR2 YENEEA.